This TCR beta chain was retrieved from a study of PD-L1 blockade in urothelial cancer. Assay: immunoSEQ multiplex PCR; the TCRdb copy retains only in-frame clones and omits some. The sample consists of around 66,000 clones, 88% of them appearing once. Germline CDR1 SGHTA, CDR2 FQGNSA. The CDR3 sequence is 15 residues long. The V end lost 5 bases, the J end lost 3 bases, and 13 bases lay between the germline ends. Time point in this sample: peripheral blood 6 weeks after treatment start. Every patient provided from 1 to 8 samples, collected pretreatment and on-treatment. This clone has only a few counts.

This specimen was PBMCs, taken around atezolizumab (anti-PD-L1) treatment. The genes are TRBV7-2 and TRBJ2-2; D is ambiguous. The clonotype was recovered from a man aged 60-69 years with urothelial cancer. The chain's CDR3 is CASSRPETDTGELFF. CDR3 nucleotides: TGTGCCAGCAGCCGCCCGGAGACTGACACCGGGGAGCTGTTTTTT.